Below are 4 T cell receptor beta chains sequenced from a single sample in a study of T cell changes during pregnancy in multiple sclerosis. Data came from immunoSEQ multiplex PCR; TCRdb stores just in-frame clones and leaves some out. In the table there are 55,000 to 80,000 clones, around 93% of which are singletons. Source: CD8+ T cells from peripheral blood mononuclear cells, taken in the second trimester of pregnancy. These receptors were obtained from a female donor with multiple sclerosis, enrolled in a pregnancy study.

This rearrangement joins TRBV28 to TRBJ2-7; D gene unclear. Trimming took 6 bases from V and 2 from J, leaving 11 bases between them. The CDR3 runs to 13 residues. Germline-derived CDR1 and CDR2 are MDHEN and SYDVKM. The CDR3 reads CASSKWQTYEQYF. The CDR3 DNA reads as TGTGCCAGCAGCAAATGGCAGACCTACGAGCAGTACTTC.

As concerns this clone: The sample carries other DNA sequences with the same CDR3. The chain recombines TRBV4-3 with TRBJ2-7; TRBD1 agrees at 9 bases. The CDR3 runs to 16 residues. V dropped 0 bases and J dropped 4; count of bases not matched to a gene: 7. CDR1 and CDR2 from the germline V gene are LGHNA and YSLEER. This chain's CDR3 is CASSQDPGQGRYEQYF. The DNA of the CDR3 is TGCGCCAGCAGCCAAGATCCGGGACAGGGCCGTTACGAGCAGTACTTC.

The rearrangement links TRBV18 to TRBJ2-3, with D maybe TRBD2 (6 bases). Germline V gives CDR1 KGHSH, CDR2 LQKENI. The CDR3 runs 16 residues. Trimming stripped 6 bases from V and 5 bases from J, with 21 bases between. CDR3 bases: TGTGCCAGCTCGCCGCACCTAGCGAGAGTGAAAGATACGCAGTATTTT. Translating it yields CASSPHLARVKDTQYF.

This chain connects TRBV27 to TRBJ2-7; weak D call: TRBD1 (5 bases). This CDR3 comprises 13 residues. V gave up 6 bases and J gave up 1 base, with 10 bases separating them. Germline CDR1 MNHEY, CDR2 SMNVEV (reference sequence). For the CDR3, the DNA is TGTGCCAGCAGCCCCAGACAGTCCTACGAGCAGTACTTC. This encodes CASSPRQSYEQYF.